This passage covers 29 T cell receptor beta chains from one sample sequenced in a study of T cells in Graves' hyperthyroidism and ophthalmopathy. Researchers amplified the TCR beta CDR3 regions from RNA transcripts. Carried out on the TCR CDR3, a first-round RT-PCR used the HTBI primer set. MiXCR, applied by TCRdb to the multiplex PCR reads, yields one record per CDR3 protein. In the table there are around 520,000 distinct CDR3 sequences, 12% to 15% of which are singletons. Sequencing input: blood. The origin of the receptors is a woman aged 40 to 55 with Graves' hyperthyroidism.

This clonotype was counted many times. The gene calls are TRBV7-3 and TRBJ2-1; 11 bases match TRBD1. The CDR3 length is 14 residues. Germline V gene lookup returns CDR1 SGHTA and CDR2 FQGTGA. J lost 8 bases, V lost 4 bases, and 4 bases had no gene match. CDR3 bases: TGTGCCAGCAGCTGGACAGGGGGCGGTGATGAGCAGTTCTTC. Encoded protein: CASSWTGGGDEQFF.

A few counts support this clonotype. The chain combines TRBV28 with TRBJ1-5; D remains ambiguous. CDR1 is MDHEN and CDR2 is SYDVKM in the germline V gene. The ends were cut back, 10 bases at V and 12 bases at J, with 16 bases in the middle. The CDR3 runs 11 residues. This CDR3 reads CATRGVWLQHF. The CDR3 DNA reads as TGTGCCACCCGTGGGGTTTGGCTCCAGCATTTT. The whole variable domain, filled in from reference TRBV28 and TRBJ1-5, reads DVKVTQSSRYLVKRTGEKVFLECVQDMDHENMFWYRQDPGLGLRLIYFSYDVKMKEKGDIPEGYSVSREKKERFSLILESASTNQTSMYLCATRGVWLQHFGDGTRLSIL.

This clonotype came up many times. The V call is TRBV3-1, the J call TRBJ2-3; D perhaps matches TRBD1 (6 bases). Germline V CDR1 and CDR2: LGHDT, YNNKEL (reference sequence). V gave up 2 bases and J gave up 0 bases, with 12 bases separating them. This CDR3 region has 16 residues. DNA of the CDR3: TGTGCCAGCAGCCAACTTAGGACAGCTAGCACAGATACGCAGTATTTT. This codes for CASSQLRTASTDTQYF.

This clonotype was recorded at least ten times. The chain uses TRBV11-3 and TRBJ2-5, with D possibly matching TRBD1 (5 bases). The CDR3 runs 14 residues. V gave up 0 bases and J gave up 5 bases, with 10 bases separating them. The germline CDR1 and CDR2 sequences are SGHNT and YENEEA. The CDR3 nucleotides are TGTGCCAGCAGCTTAGACAGGGATTTCGAGACCCAGTACTTC. Protein: CASSLDRDFETQYF.

This rearrangement joins TRBV5-1 to TRBJ2-2; TRBD2 aligns across 7 bases. In germline, CDR1 is SGHRS, CDR2 YFSETQ. This CDR3 contains 16 residues. V shed 0 bases, J shed 4 bases, and the junction held 6 bases outside the gene matches. CDR3 coding DNA: TGCGCCAGCAGCTTGGCCCTAGCGGAGACCACCGGGGAGCTGTTTTTT. The encoded protein is CASSLALAETTGELFF.

As to this clonotype: A much more abundant neighbour one base away suggests this may be a read error. CDR3 region: CASSQGSNRGYEQFF. The CDR3 bases are TGTGCCAGCAGCCAAGGAAGCAACCGGGGCTACGAGCAGTTCTTC. The rearrangement uses TRBV3-1 and TRBJ2-7, with D perhaps assigned TRBD1 or TRBD2 (5 bases each). TRBJ2-1 explains the end of the DNA better; the J call may be wrong. CDR1 is LGHDT and CDR2 is YNNKEL in the germline V gene (reference sequence). CDR3 length: 15 residues.

There are many counts of this clonotype. J is TRBJ2-3 and V is TRBV5-1; possibly TRBD2 for D (5 bases). The V end was cut by 0 bases, the J end by 0 bases, with 5 bases between. Per the germline V gene, CDR1 is SGHRS and CDR2 is YFSETQ. The CDR3 has 14 residues. This CDR3 is CASSLERSTDTQYF. DNA of the CDR3: TGCGCCAGCAGCTTGGAGCGGAGCACAGATACGCAGTATTTT.

This clonotype was seen only a few times. The rearrangement uses TRBV6-1 and TRBJ2-5; D possibly corresponds to TRBD2 (5 bases). V lost 6 bases to trimming and J lost 1 base, with 6 bases between them. The CDR3 totals 12 residues. Germline CDR1 and CDR2: MNHNS and SASEGT. The CDR3 loop reads CASRDFQETQYF. CDR3 nucleotides: TGTGCCAGCAGGGACTTCCAAGAGACCCAGTACTTC.

This clonotype was detected ten times or more. The V gene is TRBV7-9, the J gene TRBJ2-5; 10 bases are shared with TRBD2. In germline, CDR1 is SEHNR, CDR2 FQNEAQ (reference sequence). This CDR3 has 14 residues. The V and J ends lost 5 bases and 5 bases, in that order; junction bases with no gene match: 5. As DNA, the CDR3 is TGTGCCAGCAGCCAAACTAGCGGGATGGAGACCCAGTACTTC. Amino acid sequence: CASSQTSGMETQYF.

Many counts were recorded for this clonotype. The chain employs TRBV28 and TRBJ2-1; a weak D match, TRBD2 (6 bases). CDR1 MDHEN and CDR2 SYDVKM come from the germline V gene. The CDR3 totals 15 residues. V was shortened by 3 bases and J by 7 bases, with 16 bases between the two germline ends. The DNA of the CDR3 is TGTGCCAGCAGTTTGGGCGGGATAAAGGGGAATGAGCAGTTCTTC. Translation: CASSLGGIKGNEQFF.

There are many counts of this clonotype. CDR3 sequence: CASSDAAGGTKAFF. The CDR3 bases are TGTGCCAGCAGTGATGCGGCAGGGGGTACGAAAGCTTTCTTT. The chain carries TRBV2 and TRBJ1-1; TRBD1 aligns across 7 bases. The CDR3 totals 14 residues. CDR1 is SNHLY and CDR2 is FYNNEI in the germline V gene. V gave up 3 bases and J gave up 9 bases; unmatched junction bases: 10.

This clonotype was picked up many times. This chain connects TRBV27 to TRBJ2-2; D is tentatively TRBD1 or TRBD2 (5 bases each). The CDR3 runs to 15 residues. Germline loops: CDR1 MNHEY, CDR2 SMNVEV (reference sequence). With 4 bases removed from V and 7 bases from J, the gap between germline ends came to 16 bases. As DNA, the CDR3 is TGTGCCAGCAGTTCGTTCTCGGGGCAGGTCGGGGAGCTGTTTTTT. It translates to CASSSFSGQVGELFF.

At least ten counts were recorded for this clonotype. The rearrangement links TRBV18 to TRBJ2-1, with 10 bases that match TRBD2. This CDR3 has 16 residues. After removal of 0 bases from V and 7 bases from J, the junction contained 6 bases not matched to a gene. CDR1 KGHSH and CDR2 LQKENI come from the germline V gene. DNA for the CDR3: TGTGCCAGCTCACCACCGAGCGGGAGGGCCGGGAATGAGCAGTTCTTC. The encoded protein is CASSPPSGRAGNEQFF.

This clonotype was picked up one time. The rearrangement uses TRBV25-1 and TRBJ1-1; D unresolved. The V gene's germline CDR1 is MGHDK and CDR2 SYGVNS. Trimming cost V 3 bases and J 4 bases, with 6 bases left between them. This CDR3 spans 12 amino acids. The CDR3 loop is CASSDLVTEAFF. DNA for the CDR3: TGTGCCAGCAGTGATCTGGTCACTGAAGCTTTCTTT.

The rearrangement uses TRBV4-1 and TRBJ2-7; 7 nucleotides align to TRBD2. This CDR3 is 16 amino acids long. V gave up 0 bases and J gave up 1 base; unmatched junction bases: 6. Germline assignment: CDR1 MGHRA and CDR2 YSYEKL. In DNA form, the CDR3 reads TGCGCCAGCAGCCAAGAATCGGCTAGCGGATCCTACGAGCAGTACTTC. Translating gives CASSQESASGSYEQYF.

This chain uses TRBV5-4 with TRBJ2-7; perhaps D is TRBD1 or TRBD2 (5 bases each). The CDR3 is made up of 13 amino acids. V lost 1 base and J lost 6, with 11 bases in between. The germline gives CDR1 SGHNT, CDR2 YYREEE (reference sequence). CDR3 DNA: TGTGCCAGCAGCTTGCGTGGGACCCCCGAGCAGTACTTC. Translating gives CASSLRGTPEQYF.

This clonotype was picked up many times. The CDR3 protein is CASSPPEGIYNEQFF. The DNA for the CDR3 is TGTGCCAGCAGTCCTCCCGAAGGGATCTACAATGAGCAGTTCTTC. The genes are TRBV12-3 or TRBV12-4 and TRBJ2-1, with D uncertain. The CDR3 totals 15 residues. Trimming removed 5 bases at V and 3 bases at J, with 14 bases between.

This clonotype was counted ten times or more. The J gene is TRBJ1-2, the V gene TRBV28; 10 nucleotides align to TRBD1. The germline CDR1 and CDR2 sequences are MDHEN and SYDVKM. CDR3 length: 13 amino acids. After removal of 8 bases from V and 6 bases from J, the junction contained 6 bases not matched to a gene. The CDR3: CASRRQGADGYTF. CDR3 DNA sequence: TGTGCCAGCCGAAGACAGGGGGCGGATGGCTACACCTTC.

In this sample, this clonotype turned up a few times. V is TRBV5-1 and J is TRBJ1-3; 8 bases line up with TRBD1. Germline CDR1 SGHRS, CDR2 YFSETQ. The CDR3 is 16 residues long. J lost 2 bases, V lost 4 bases, and 8 bases had no gene match. The CDR3 DNA sequence: TGCGCCAGCAGCCGGACCCAGGGGGCAACTGGAAACACCATATATTTT. It is translated as CASSRTQGATGNTIYF.

Worth noting for this clonotype: A single base separates this from a much larger clone, so it may be a read error. The chain carries TRBV20-1 and TRBJ1-1; D gene ambiguous. CDR1 DFQATT and CDR2 SNEGSKA come from the germline V gene (reference sequence). The V gene lost 0 bases and the J gene lost 1 base, with 15 bases spanning the gap. This CDR3 is 16 amino acids long. The CDR3 DNA is TGCAGTGCTAGAGATACCCGGCAGAAAGCGAACACTGAAGCTTTCTTT. Translation: CSARDTRQKANTEAFF.

This clonotype was detected ten times or more. The J gene is TRBJ2-2, the V gene TRBV6-2 or TRBV6-3, with 7 bases lining up with TRBD1. V gave up 6 bases and J gave up 10 bases; unmatched junction bases: 8. This CDR3 spans 13 amino acids. The germline gives CDR1 MNHEY, CDR2 SVGEGT. The CDR3 sequence is CASRSGQSAELFF. CDR3 nucleotides: TGTGCCAGCAGATCGGGACAGTCAGCGGAGCTGTTTTTT.

This rearrangement joins TRBV7-8 to TRBJ2-7, with unresolved D. Trimming removed 8 bases from V and 3 bases from J, with 11 bases in between. The CDR3 totals 12 residues. In germline, CDR1 is SGHVS, CDR2 FQNEAQ. Here the CDR3 DNA reads TGTGCCAGCCGCTATAGCAGCTACGAGCAGTACTTC. Translated: CASRYSSYEQYF.

This clonotype was observed a few times. This rearrangement joins TRBV30 to TRBJ1-2; D is possibly TRBD1 (6 bases). Trimming pared 3 bases from V and 8 bases from J, leaving 16 bases between. CDR3 length: 13 residues. Germline V lookup: CDR1 GTSNPN, CDR2 SVGIG (reference sequence). The CDR3 region has the DNA TGTGCCTGGAGCAGGGGATACACTATGGGCTACACCTTC. It specifies CAWSRGYTMGYTF.

The chain couples TRBV7-2 to TRBJ2-7; TRBD2 matches at 7 bases. There are 20 residues in the CDR3. Per the germline V gene, CDR1 is SGHTA and CDR2 is FQGNSA. The ends lost 1 base at V and 3 bases at J; junction bases unmatched: 21. Here the CDR3 DNA reads TGTGCCAGCAGCTTAGATCTTGAAGTTCGGTGGGCGGGAGAGGGCTACGAGCAGTACTTC. Translated, it gives CASSLDLEVRWAGEGYEQYF.

This clonotype was seen ten or more times. The chain recombines TRBV5-1 with TRBJ2-3; possibly TRBD1 or TRBD2 for D (5 bases each). Germline CDR1 and CDR2: SGHRS and YFSETQ. Deletions cut 0 bases from V and 8 bases from J, with 13 bases between. The CDR3 contains 14 residues. For the CDR3, the DNA is TGCGCCAGCAGCTTGGACGTGAACGGGGCTACGCAGTATTTT. It specifies CASSLDVNGATQYF. The complete variable domain, with remaining parts taken from reference TRBV5-1 and TRBJ2-3, reads KAGVTQTPRYLIKTRGQQVTLSCSPISGHRSVSWYQQTPGQGLQFLFEYFSETQRNKGNFPGRFSGRQFSNSRSEMNVSTLELGDSALYLCASSLDVNGATQYFGPGTRLTVL.

This clonotype appeared many times. This sequence joins TRBV6-5 and TRBJ2-7; the match to TRBD1 covers 9 bases. The V segment lost 2 bases and the J segment 2 bases; nucleotides outside the gene matches: 1. Germline values: CDR1 MNHEY, CDR2 SVGAGI. CDR3 length: 14 amino acids. CDR3 DNA sequence: TGTGCCAGCAGTTACGGGACAGGGACCTACGAGCAGTACTTC. Translating it yields CASSYGTGTYEQYF.

Remarks on this clonotype: One end of the junction fails to match germline, which may point to a read error. The V gene is TRBV30, the J gene TRBJ1-1; D is uncertain. This CDR3 comprises 13 residues. Germline V gene data show CDR1 as GTSNPN and CDR2 as SVGIG (reference sequence). The CDR3 loop reads CAWSHVMNTEAFF. The CDR3 DNA reads as TGTGCCTGGAGTCACGTGATGAACACTGAGGCTTTCTTT.

This clonotype showed up many times. The V call is TRBV3-1, the J call TRBJ2-7; 10 positions match TRBD2. CDR1 and CDR2 (germline): LGHDT, YNNKEL (reference sequence). The CDR3 consists of 15 residues. The V segment lost 5 bases and the J segment 0 bases; nucleotides outside the gene matches: 4. The DNA of the CDR3 is TGTGCCAGCAGCACTAGCGGGAAGAGCTCCTACGAGCAGTACTTC. Amino acids: CASSTSGKSSYEQYF.

In this sample, this clonotype turned up many times. The chain joins TRBV18 to TRBJ1-2; D not resolved. V lost 2 bases and J 3 bases, leaving 7 bases between the germline ends. The V gene's germline CDR1 is KGHSH and CDR2 LQKENI. CDR3 size: 13 residues. DNA of the CDR3: TGTGCCAGCTCACCAGATCTGGACTATGGCTACACCTTC. As protein: CASSPDLDYGYTF.